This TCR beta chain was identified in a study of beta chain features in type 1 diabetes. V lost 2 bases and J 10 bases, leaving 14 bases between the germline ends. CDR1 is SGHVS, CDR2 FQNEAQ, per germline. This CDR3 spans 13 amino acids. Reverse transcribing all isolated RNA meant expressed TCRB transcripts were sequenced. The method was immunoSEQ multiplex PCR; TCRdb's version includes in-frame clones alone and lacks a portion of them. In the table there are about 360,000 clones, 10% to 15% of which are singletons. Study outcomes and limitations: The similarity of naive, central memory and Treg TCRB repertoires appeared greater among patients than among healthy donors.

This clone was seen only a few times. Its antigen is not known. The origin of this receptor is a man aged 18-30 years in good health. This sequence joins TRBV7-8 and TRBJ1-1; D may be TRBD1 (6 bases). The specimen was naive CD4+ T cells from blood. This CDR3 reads CASSLPQGLRAFF. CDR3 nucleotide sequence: TGTGCCAGCAGCTTACCCCAGGGGTTACGAGCTTTCTTT.